A selection of T cell receptor beta chains follows, all from one sample in a study of T-cell reconstitution after alpha-beta-depleted transplantation in children. TCRdb reprocessed the PCR reads with MiXCR, giving one entry per CDR3 protein. In the table there are 530,000 or so distinct CDR3 sequences, roughly 27% of which are singletons. The sequencing here drew on PBMCs, taken before TCRalphabeta/CD19-depleted stem cell transplant. Receptors were obtained from a boy younger than two with Wiskott-Aldrich syndrome, due to receive a stem cell transplant. The CDR3 runs from the conserved cysteine through the conserved F or W. Fields, in order: V gene, clone size, D gene, J gene, CDR3 DNA, CDR3 protein. A D gene is named only where the DNA matches it firmly. Only some rows state a clone size, as once, few, many or a class for expanded clones.

V gene: TRBV28; clone size: .; D gene: TRBD1; J gene: TRBJ1-1; CDR3 DNA: TGTGCCGGCTGTGTAGACAGGGTTATCACTGAAGCTTTCTTT; CDR3 protein: CAGCVDRVITEAFF
V gene: TRBV4-1; clone size: few; D gene: .; J gene: TRBJ1-5; CDR3 DNA: TGCGCCAGCAGCCCTTACCGATCCCGGGCGGGCGATCAGCCCCAGCATTTT; CDR3 protein: CASSPYRSRAGDQPQHF
V gene: TRBV12-3/TRBV12-4; clone size: .; D gene: .; J gene: TRBJ2-3; CDR3 DNA: TGTGCCAGCAGCATCAGAGATACGCAGTATTTT; CDR3 protein: CASSIRDTQYF
V gene: TRBV2; clone size: many; D gene: .; J gene: TRBJ1-1; CDR3 DNA: TGTGCCAGCAGTGCACAGGGGAACACTGAAGCTTTCTTT; CDR3 protein: CASSAQGNTEAFF
V gene: TRBV28; clone size: .; D gene: .; J gene: TRBJ1-5; CDR3 DNA: TGTGCCAGCAGTTTATGTTCAGCCAGCAATCAGCCCCAGCATTTT; CDR3 protein: CASSLCSASNQPQHF
V gene: TRBV20-1; clone size: few; D gene: TRBD2; J gene: TRBJ2-1; CDR3 DNA: TGCAGTGCTAGGGGGGGCCTAGCGGGATACAATGAGCAGTTCTTC; CDR3 protein: CSARGGLAGYNEQFF
V gene: TRBV5-1; clone size: few; D gene: .; J gene: TRBJ2-7; CDR3 DNA: TGCGCCAGCAGCCGAACAGGGTACGTCTCCTACGAGCAGTACTTC; CDR3 protein: CASSRTGYVSYEQYF
V gene: TRBV5-1; clone size: .; D gene: TRBD2; J gene: TRBJ2-7; CDR3 DNA: TGCGCCAGCAGCAACCTAGCGGCAACCTACGAGCAGTACTTC; CDR3 protein: CASSNLAATYEQYF
V gene: TRBV20-1; clone size: few; D gene: TRBD1; J gene: TRBJ1-5; CDR3 DNA: TGCAGTGCTGCGGGACAGGCATATAGCAATCAGCCCCAGCATTTT; CDR3 protein: CSAAGQAYSNQPQHF
V gene: TRBV5-1; clone size: .; D gene: TRBD1; J gene: TRBJ1-2; CDR3 DNA: TGCGCCAGCAGCTACTCAGGGGGCGCGACAGGCTACACCTTC; CDR3 protein: CASSYSGGATGYTF
V gene: TRBV10-3; clone size: few; D gene: .; J gene: TRBJ2-7; CDR3 DNA: TGTGCCATCAGGAGACCGGACGGAGAGGAGCAGTACTTC; CDR3 protein: CAIRRPDGEEQYF
V gene: TRBV2; clone size: few; D gene: TRBD1; J gene: TRBJ2-7; CDR3 DNA: TGTGCCAGTACACGGACAGGGGGCTTTTACGAGCAGTACTTC; CDR3 protein: CASTRTGGFYEQYF
V gene: TRBV6-1; clone size: .; D gene: TRBD2; J gene: TRBJ2-7; CDR3 DNA: TGTGCCAGCAGTCGGGGAGGGAGGCAGTATCCCTCCTACGAGCAGTACTTC; CDR3 protein: CASSRGGRQYPSYEQYF
V gene: TRBV27; clone size: .; D gene: .; J gene: TRBJ2-2; CDR3 DNA: TGTGCCAGCAAAGAACATAGCTGGAACACCGGGGAGCTGTTTTTT; CDR3 protein: CASKEHSWNTGELFF
V gene: TRBV7-8; clone size: few; D gene: TRBD2; J gene: TRBJ2-5; CDR3 DNA: TGTGCCAGCAGCTTAGTGAGTTTTCGCGGGAGGTTGGAGACCCAGTACTTC; CDR3 protein: CASSLVSFRGRLETQYF
V gene: TRBV12-3/TRBV12-4; clone size: few; D gene: .; J gene: TRBJ2-7; CDR3 DNA: TGTGCCAGCAGACTAACAGGCTCCTACGAGCAGTACTTC; CDR3 protein: CASRLTGSYEQYF
V gene: TRBV10-2; clone size: few; D gene: .; J gene: TRBJ2-7; CDR3 DNA: TGCGCCAGCAGCCAGACAGAGACCTACGAGCAGTACTTC; CDR3 protein: CASSQTETYEQYF
V gene: TRBV20-1; clone size: few; D gene: .; J gene: TRBJ1-1; CDR3 DNA: TGCAGTGCTACCAGACAGTTAAACACTGAAGCTTTCTTT; CDR3 protein: CSATRQLNTEAFF
V gene: TRBV12-3/TRBV12-4; clone size: .; D gene: .; J gene: TRBJ1-2; CDR3 DNA: TGTGCCAGCAGTTTAGAAGCAGTCGGGACTAACTATGGCTACACCTTC; CDR3 protein: CASSLEAVGTNYGYTF
V gene: TRBV3-1; clone size: .; D gene: .; J gene: TRBJ2-1; CDR3 DNA: TGTGCCAGCAGCCAAGTGTGGCCCTTACTCTACAATGAGCAGTTCTTC; CDR3 protein: CASSQVWPLLYNEQFF
V gene: TRBV20-1; clone size: .; D gene: .; J gene: TRBJ1-1; CDR3 DNA: TGCAGTGCTAGACCAAGTGTTGCGGGCACTGAAGCTTTCTTT; CDR3 protein: CSARPSVAGTEAFF
V gene: TRBV3-1; clone size: few; D gene: .; J gene: TRBJ2-7; CDR3 DNA: TGTGCCAGCAGCCAACTCTACGAGCAGTACTTC; CDR3 protein: CASSQLYEQYF
V gene: TRBV7-9; clone size: few; D gene: .; J gene: TRBJ2-3; CDR3 DNA: TGTGCCAGCAGCTTGGGACTTACCAGAGACAGCACAGATACGCAGTATTTT; CDR3 protein: CASSLGLTRDSTDTQYF
V gene: TRBV20-1; clone size: few; D gene: .; J gene: TRBJ2-7; CDR3 DNA: TGCAGTGCTAGAGGGACAGTTGAAAACTACGAGCAGTACTTC; CDR3 protein: CSARGTVENYEQYF
V gene: TRBV2; clone size: .; D gene: .; J gene: TRBJ1-1; CDR3 DNA: TGTGCCAGCAGTGACGCTCCCAGGGGACGGACTGAAGCTTTCTTT; CDR3 protein: CASSDAPRGRTEAFF
V gene: TRBV12-3/TRBV12-4; clone size: .; D gene: .; J gene: TRBJ1-3; CDR3 DNA: TGTGCCAGCAGCCGTCGACTACTTTTTGGAAACACCATATATTTT; CDR3 protein: CASSRRLLFGNTIYF
V gene: TRBV20-1; clone size: few; D gene: .; J gene: TRBJ1-2; CDR3 DNA: TGCAGTGCCCGAGCGGATTTCTATGGCTACACCTTC; CDR3 protein: CSARADFYGYTF
V gene: TRBV27; clone size: few; D gene: TRBD2; J gene: TRBJ2-1; CDR3 DNA: TGTGCCAGCAGTCTCCCCCAGACTAGCGGGAGGCTAAATGAGCAGTTCTTC; CDR3 protein: CASSLPQTSGRLNEQFF
V gene: TRBV5-1; clone size: few; D gene: TRBD1; J gene: TRBJ1-2; CDR3 DNA: TGCGCCAGCAGCTGGGGACAGGGAAACTATGGCTACACCTTC; CDR3 protein: CASSWGQGNYGYTF